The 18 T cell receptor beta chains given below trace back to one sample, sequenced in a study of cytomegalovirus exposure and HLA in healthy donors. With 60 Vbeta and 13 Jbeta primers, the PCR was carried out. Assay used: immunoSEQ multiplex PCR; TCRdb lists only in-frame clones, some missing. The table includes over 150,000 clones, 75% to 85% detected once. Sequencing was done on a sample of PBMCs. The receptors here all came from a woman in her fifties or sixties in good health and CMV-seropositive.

CDR3 protein: CASSLAGEYNEQFF. In DNA, the CDR3 is TGTGCCAGCAGCCTAGCGGGGGAATACAATGAGCAGTTCTTC. The genes are TRBV28 and TRBJ2-1; 10 bases agree with TRBD2. The CDR3 loop spans 14 amino acids. Trimming at V came to 6 bases and at J to 4 bases, leaving 3 bases not matched to a gene. Germline loops: CDR1 MDHEN, CDR2 SYDVKM.

The DNA of the CDR3 is TGCGCCAGCAGCCGACAAAGACTAGAGCGCACAGATACGCAGTATTTT. It is translated as CASSRQRLERTDTQYF. This chain joins TRBV10-1 and TRBJ2-3; perhaps TRBD2 as D (6 bases). V was pared by 6 bases and J by 1 base, with 17 bases between. The CDR3 has 16 amino acids. The V gene's germline CDR1 is WNHNN and CDR2 SYGVQD (reference sequence).

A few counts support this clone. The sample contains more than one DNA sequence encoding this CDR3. The CDR3 DNA reads TGTGCCAGCAGCTTGGGGCAGACTACGACCTACGAGCAGTACTTC. Encoded protein: CASSLGQTTTYEQYF. The rearrangement joins TRBV5-6 to TRBJ2-7; possibly TRBD2 for D (5 bases). There are 15 residues in the CDR3. V gave up 0 bases and J gave up 2 bases, with 12 bases separating them. Germline assignment: CDR1 SGHDT and CDR2 YYEEEE. Full variable domain (outside the CDR3, taken from reference TRBV5-6 and TRBJ2-7): DAGVTQSPTHLIKTRGQQVTLRCSPKSGHDTVSWYQQALGQGPQFIFQYYEEEERQRGNFPDRFSGHQFPNYSSELNVNALLLGDSALYLCASSLGQTTTYEQYFGPGTRLTVT.

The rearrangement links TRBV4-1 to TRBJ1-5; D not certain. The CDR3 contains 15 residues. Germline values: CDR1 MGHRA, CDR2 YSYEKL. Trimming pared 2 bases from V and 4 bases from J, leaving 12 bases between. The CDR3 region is CASSQFLPVNQPQHF. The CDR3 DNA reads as TGCGCCAGCAGCCAATTCCTCCCGGTTAATCAGCCCCAGCATTTT.

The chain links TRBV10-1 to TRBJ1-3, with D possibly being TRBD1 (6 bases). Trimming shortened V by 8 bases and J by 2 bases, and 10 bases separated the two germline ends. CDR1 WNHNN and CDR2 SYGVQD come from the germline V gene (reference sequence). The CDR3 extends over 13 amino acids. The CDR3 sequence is CASVTGPGNTIYF. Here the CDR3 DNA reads TGCGCCAGCGTCACAGGGCCTGGAAACACCATATATTTT.

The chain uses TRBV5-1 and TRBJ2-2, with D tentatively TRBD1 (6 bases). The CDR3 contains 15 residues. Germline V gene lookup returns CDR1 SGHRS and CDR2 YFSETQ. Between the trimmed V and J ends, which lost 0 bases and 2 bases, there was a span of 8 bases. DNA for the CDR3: TGCGCCAGCAGCTTGGACAGGGCCAACACCGGGGAGCTGTTTTTT. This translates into CASSLDRANTGELFF.

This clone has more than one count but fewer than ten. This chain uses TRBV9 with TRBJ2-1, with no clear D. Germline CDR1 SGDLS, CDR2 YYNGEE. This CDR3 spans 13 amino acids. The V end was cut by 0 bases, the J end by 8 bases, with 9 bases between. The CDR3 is CASSVAARDEQFF. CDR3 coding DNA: TGTGCCAGCAGCGTAGCAGCTAGAGATGAGCAGTTCTTC. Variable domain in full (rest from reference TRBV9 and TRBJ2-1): DSGVTQTPKHLITATGQRVTLRCSPRSGDLSVYWYQQSLDQGLQFLIQYYNGEERAKGNILERFSAQQFPDLHSELNLSSLELGDSALYFCASSVAARDEQFFGPGTRLTVL.

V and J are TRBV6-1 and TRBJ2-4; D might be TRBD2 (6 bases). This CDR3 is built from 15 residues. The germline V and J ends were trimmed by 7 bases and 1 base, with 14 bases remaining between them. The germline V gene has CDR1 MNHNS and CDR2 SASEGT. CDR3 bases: TGTGCCAGCATCCGCGGGATCGGCGCCAAAAACATTCAGTACTTC. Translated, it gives CASIRGIGAKNIQYF.

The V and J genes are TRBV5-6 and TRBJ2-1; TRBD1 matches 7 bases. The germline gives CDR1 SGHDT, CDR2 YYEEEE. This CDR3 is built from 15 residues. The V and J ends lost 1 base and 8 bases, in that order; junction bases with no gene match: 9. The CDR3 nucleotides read TGTGCCAGCAGCTTGAGGGCAGGGGGTAGGTATGAGCAGTTCTTC. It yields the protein CASSLRAGGRYEQFF.

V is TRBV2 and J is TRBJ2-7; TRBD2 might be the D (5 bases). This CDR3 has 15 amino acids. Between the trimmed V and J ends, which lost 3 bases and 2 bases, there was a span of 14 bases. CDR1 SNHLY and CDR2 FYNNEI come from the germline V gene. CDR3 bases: TGTGCCAGCAGTGAGGGCGGGCCGAATACCTACGAGCAGTACTTC. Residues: CASSEGGPNTYEQYF.

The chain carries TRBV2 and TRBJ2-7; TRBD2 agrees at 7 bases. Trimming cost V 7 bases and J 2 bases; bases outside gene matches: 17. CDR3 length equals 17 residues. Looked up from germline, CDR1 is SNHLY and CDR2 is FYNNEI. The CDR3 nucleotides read TGTGCCAGCACCCCGGGAGGCGGGGTTCTTTCCGCCTACGAGCAGTACTTC. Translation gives CASTPGGGVLSAYEQYF.

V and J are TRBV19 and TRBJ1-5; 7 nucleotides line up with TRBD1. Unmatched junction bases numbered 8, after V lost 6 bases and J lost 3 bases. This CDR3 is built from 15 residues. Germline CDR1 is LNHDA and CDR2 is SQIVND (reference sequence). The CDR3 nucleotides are TGTGCCAGTAGGGTTTGGGACAGCCTCAATCAGCCCCAGCATTTT. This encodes CASRVWDSLNQPQHF. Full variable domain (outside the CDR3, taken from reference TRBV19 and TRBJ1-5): DGGITQSPKYLFRKEGQNVTLSCEQNLNHDAMYWYRQDPGQGLRLIYYSQIVNDFQKGDIAEGYSVSREKKESFPLTVTSAQKNPTAFYLCASRVWDSLNQPQHFGDGTRLSIL.

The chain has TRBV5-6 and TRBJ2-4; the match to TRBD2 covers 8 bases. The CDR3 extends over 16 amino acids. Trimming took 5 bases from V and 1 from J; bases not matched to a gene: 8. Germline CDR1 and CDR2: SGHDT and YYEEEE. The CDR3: CASRRTGGYAKNIQYF. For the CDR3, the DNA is TGTGCCAGCAGAAGAACGGGGGGGTATGCCAAAAACATTCAGTACTTC.

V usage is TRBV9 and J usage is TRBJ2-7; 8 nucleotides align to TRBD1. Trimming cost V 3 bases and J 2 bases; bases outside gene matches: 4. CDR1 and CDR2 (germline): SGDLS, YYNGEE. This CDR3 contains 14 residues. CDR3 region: CASSAGQGTYEQYF. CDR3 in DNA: TGTGCCAGCAGCGCCGGACAGGGAACCTACGAGCAGTACTTC.

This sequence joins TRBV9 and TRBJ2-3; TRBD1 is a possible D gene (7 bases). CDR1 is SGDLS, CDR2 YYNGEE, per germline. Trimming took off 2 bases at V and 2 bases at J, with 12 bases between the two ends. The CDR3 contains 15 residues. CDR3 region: CASSVEGAITDTQYF. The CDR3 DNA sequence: TGTGCCAGCAGCGTGGAGGGGGCGATCACAGATACGCAGTATTTT.

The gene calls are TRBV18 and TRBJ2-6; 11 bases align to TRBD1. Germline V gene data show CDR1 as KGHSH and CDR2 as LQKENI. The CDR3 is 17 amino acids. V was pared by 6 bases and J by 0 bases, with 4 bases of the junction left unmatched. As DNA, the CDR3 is TGTGCCAGCTCCCCCGGGACAGGGGGCTCTGGGGCCAACGTCCTGACTTTC. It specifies CASSPGTGGSGANVLTF.

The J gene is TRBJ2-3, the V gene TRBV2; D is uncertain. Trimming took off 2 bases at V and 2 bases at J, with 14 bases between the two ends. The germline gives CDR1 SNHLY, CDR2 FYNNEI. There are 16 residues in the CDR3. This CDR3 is CASSELAVAITDTQYF. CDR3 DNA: TGTGCCAGCAGTGAATTGGCTGTGGCCATCACAGATACGCAGTATTTT.

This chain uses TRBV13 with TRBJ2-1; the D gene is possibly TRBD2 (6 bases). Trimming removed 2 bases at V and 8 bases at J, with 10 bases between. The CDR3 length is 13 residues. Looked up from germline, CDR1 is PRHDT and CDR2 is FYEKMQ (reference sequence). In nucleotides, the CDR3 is TGTGCCAGCAGCTTACTAGCGCCCCATGAGCAGTTCTTC. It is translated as CASSLLAPHEQFF.